This is a list of T cell receptor beta chains from one sample in a study of graft-versus-host responses after intestinal transplantation. These receptors have no identified antigens. Here immunoSEQ multiplex PCR was the method, and the copy in TCRdb shows in-frame clones only, minus some. The table shows some 120,000 clones, with around 90% occurring only once. Sequencing was performed on unstimulated CD4+ T cells sorted from spleen or lymph node cells, taken before intestinal transplant. The receptors here all came from a human donor who received an intestinal transplant. Both conserved end residues are part of each CDR3. The order of the fields is J gene, V gene, clone size, D gene, CDR3 DNA, CDR3 protein. D genes are given only for firm matches. Rows may omit the clone size; those that give it use once, few, many or a size class.

>TRBJ2-2|TRBV5-1|-|-
TGCGCCAGCAGTCAGGGACGGGCCACCGGGGAGCTGTTTTTT
CASSQGRATGELFF
>TRBJ1-3|TRBV4-1|-|TRBD1
TGCGCCAGCAGCCCCGCCCCGGGAACAGGGGGGACTGGAAACACCATATATTTT
CASSPAPGTGGTGNTIYF
>TRBJ1-4|TRBV7-9|-|-
TGTGCCAGCAGCTTACGGGGGACTAATGAAAAACTGTTTTTT
CASSLRGTNEKLFF
>TRBJ2-3|TRBV30|-|TRBD2
TGTGCCTGGAGGGTCTCGGGGGGAACTAGCACAGATACGCAGTATTTT
CAWRVSGGTSTDTQYF
>TRBJ2-2|TRBV11-2|-|-
TGTGCCAGCCGGACAGCTAAGAACACCGGGGAGCTGTTTTTT
CASRTAKNTGELFF
>TRBJ1-6|TRBV10-3|-|TRBD1
TGTGCCATCAGTGAGGCCGGACAGGGGAATTCACCCCTCCACTTT
CAISEAGQGNSPLHF
>TRBJ2-5|TRBV19|-|-
TGTGCCAGTAGTAGCCTACAGGGTTCTCAAGAGACCCAGTACTTC
CASSSLQGSQETQYF
>TRBJ2-3|TRBV5-4|once|TRBD2
TGTGCCAGCAGCTTTCTAGCGGGGGGGAGAGGAGATACGCAGTATTTT
CASSFLAGGRGDTQYF
>TRBJ2-6|TRBV5-1|-|TRBD2
TGCGCCAGCAGCCCGGGGCGGGAGGCTGGGGCCAACGTCCTGACTTTC
CASSPGREAGANVLTF
>TRBJ2-3|TRBV2|once|TRBD2
TGTGCCAGCAGTGAGGTAGCGGGGGGGATAGATACGCAGTATTTT
CASSEVAGGIDTQYF
>TRBJ1-2|TRBV19|-|TRBD1
TGTGCCAGTAGTGGGGAAAGGAGGGGGCCAAACTATGGCTACACCTTC
CASSGERRGPNYGYTF
>TRBJ2-5|TRBV7-7|-|-
TGTGCCAGCAGCTTAGCAGATCAAGAGACCCAGTACTTC
CASSLADQETQYF
>TRBJ2-3|TRBV5-1|-|TRBD1
TGCGCCAGCATGACAGGGAACACAGATACGCAGTATTTT
CASMTGNTDTQYF
>TRBJ2-3|TRBV11-3|once|-
TGTGCCAGCAGCCTCTACTCGTCGCTGGGGAGCACAGATACGCAGTATTTT
CASSLYSSLGSTDTQYF
>TRBJ1-5|TRBV6-6|-|-
TGTGCCAGCAACGACTTGGGGGTTCAGCCCCAGCATTTT
CASNDLGVQPQHF
>TRBJ2-7|TRBV5-1|-|TRBD2
TGCGCCAGCAGCTCCGGGACTAGCGGCTACGAGCAGTACTTC
CASSSGTSGYEQYF
>TRBJ1-1|TRBV19|-|-
TGTGCCAGTAGTTCCAGGGTTGCTGAAGCTTTCTTT
CASSSRVAEAFF
>TRBJ2-1|TRBV5-4|-|TRBD2
TGTGCCAGCAGCTTGGGACTAGCGGGGGGTATAAATGAGCAGTTCTTC
CASSLGLAGGINEQFF
>TRBJ1-6|TRBV11-3|-|-
TGTGCCAGCAGCCCGGGGTCCTATAATTCACCCCTCCACTTT
CASSPGSYNSPLHF
>TRBJ1-5|TRBV11-3|-|-
TGTGCCAGCAGCTTGAATGCGTATCAGCCCCAGCATTTT
CASSLNAYQPQHF
>TRBJ2-7|TRBV5-1|-|-
TGCGCCAGCAGCCCAGAAGGGACGGGGAACTACGAGCAGTACTTC
CASSPEGTGNYEQYF
>TRBJ2-5|TRBV27|-|-
TGTGCCAGCAGTGCTGAGGGCGGGACCCCTCGGGTAGTCCAAGAGACCCAGTACTTC
CASSAEGGTPRVVQETQYF
>TRBJ2-7|TRBV27|-|TRBD1
TGTGCCAGCGGCAGGGACAGCTCCTACGAGCAGTACTTC
CASGRDSSYEQYF
>TRBJ2-3|TRBV7-9|-|-
TGTGCCAGCAGCTACCTACGGGGAACTTTT
CASSYLRGTF
>TRBJ2-5|TRBV4-2|-|TRBD2
TGTGCCAGCAGCCAAGGGACTAGCGGGGGGGGAGAGACCCAGTACTTC
CASSQGTSGGGETQYF
>TRBJ2-1|TRBV7-9|-|TRBD2
TGTGCCAGCAGCCCTCCGGGCGGGGGGCCCTACAATGAGCAGTTCTTC
CASSPPGGGPYNEQFF
>TRBJ2-6|TRBV11-2|-|-
TGTGCCAGCAGCTTAGATCTTTACTCTGGGGCCAACGTCCTGACTTTC
CASSLDLYSGANVLTF
>TRBJ1-2|TRBV28|-|-
TGTGCCAGCAGGGACGGTGGCTACACCTTC
CASRDGGYTF
>TRBJ2-5|TRBV9|-|-
TGTGCCAGCAGCCCAAACGGGGAGACCCAGTACTTC
CASSPNGETQYF
>TRBJ2-3|TRBV7-2|once|-
TGTGCCAGCAGCTTGAGGGGTTGGGCAGATACGCAGTATTTT
CASSLRGWADTQYF
>TRBJ2-1|TRBV9|-|TRBD2
TGTGCCAGCAGCGTAGATTCGGGGCTAGCGGGCCTAAATGAGCAGTTCTTC
CASSVDSGLAGLNEQFF
>TRBJ1-3|TRBV6-1|-|-
TGTGCCAGCAGCGCCGACGGAAACACCATATATTTT
CASSADGNTIYF
>TRBJ1-5|TRBV6-5|-|-
TGTGCCAGCAGTTGGGATGGGACCTCCAATCAGCCCCAGCATTTT
CASSWDGTSNQPQHF
>TRBJ2-7|TRBV18|-|-
TGTGCCAGCTCACCCCCTACCGGCGAGCAGTACTTC
CASSPPTGEQYF
>TRBJ2-7|TRBV10-3|-|-
TGTGCCATCAGTGAGTTCTACGAGCAGTACTTC
CAISEFYEQYF
>TRBJ2-2|TRBV11-1|once|-
TGTGCCAGCAGCTTAGCTTCAGGTGCCGGGGAGCTGTTTTTT
CASSLASGAGELFF